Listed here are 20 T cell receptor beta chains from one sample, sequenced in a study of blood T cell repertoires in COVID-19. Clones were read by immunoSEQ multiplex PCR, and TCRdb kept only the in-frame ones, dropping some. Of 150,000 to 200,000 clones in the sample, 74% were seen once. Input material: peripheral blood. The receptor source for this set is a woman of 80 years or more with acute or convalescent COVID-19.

This CDR3 reads CASSPLGANTGELFF. In DNA form, the CDR3 reads TGTGCCAGCTCACCACTTGGGGCCAACACCGGGGAGCTGTTTTTT. The chain recombines TRBV18 with TRBJ2-2, with a possible D match to TRBD1 (5 bases). The V gene's germline CDR1 is KGHSH and CDR2 LQKENI. The CDR3 is 15 amino acids. V was shortened by 1 base and J by 2 bases, with 8 bases between the two germline ends.

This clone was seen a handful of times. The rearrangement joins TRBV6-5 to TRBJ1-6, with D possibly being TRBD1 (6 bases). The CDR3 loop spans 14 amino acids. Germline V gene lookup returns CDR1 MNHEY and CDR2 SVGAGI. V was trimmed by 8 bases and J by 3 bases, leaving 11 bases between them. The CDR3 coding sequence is TGTGCCAGCGAGGACAGCTACTATAATTCACCCCTCCACTTT. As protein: CASEDSYYNSPLHF.

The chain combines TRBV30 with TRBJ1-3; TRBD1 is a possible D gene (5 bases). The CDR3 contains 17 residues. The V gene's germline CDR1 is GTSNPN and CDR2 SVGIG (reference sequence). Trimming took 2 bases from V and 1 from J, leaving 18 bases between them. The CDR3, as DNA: TGTGCCTGGAGTCCTACTTTCCAGGGAAGTTCTGGAAACACCATATATTTT. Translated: CAWSPTFQGSSGNTIYF.

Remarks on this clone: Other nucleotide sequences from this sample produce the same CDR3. CDR3 amino acids: CASSLGGAPSYEQYF. The DNA of the CDR3 is TGTGCCAGCAGTTTGGGAGGGGCTCCATCCTACGAGCAGTACTTC. The chain employs TRBV28 and TRBJ2-7; 7 bases match TRBD2. The V gene's germline CDR1 is MDHEN and CDR2 SYDVKM. After removal of 3 bases from V and 1 base from J, the junction contained 6 bases not matched to a gene. The CDR3 consists of 15 residues.

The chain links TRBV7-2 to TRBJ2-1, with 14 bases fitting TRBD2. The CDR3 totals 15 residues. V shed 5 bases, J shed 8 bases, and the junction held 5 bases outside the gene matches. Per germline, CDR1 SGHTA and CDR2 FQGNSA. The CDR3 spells CASSAGLAGVDEQFF. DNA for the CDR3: TGTGCCAGCAGCGCGGGACTAGCGGGAGTAGATGAGCAGTTCTTC.

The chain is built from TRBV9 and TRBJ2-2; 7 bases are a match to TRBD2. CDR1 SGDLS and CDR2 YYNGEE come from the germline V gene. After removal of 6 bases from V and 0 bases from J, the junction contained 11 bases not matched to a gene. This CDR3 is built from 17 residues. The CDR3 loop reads CASNTGEGLTNTGELFF. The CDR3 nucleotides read TGTGCCAGCAACACGGGGGAGGGTCTAACGAACACCGGGGAGCTGTTTTTT.

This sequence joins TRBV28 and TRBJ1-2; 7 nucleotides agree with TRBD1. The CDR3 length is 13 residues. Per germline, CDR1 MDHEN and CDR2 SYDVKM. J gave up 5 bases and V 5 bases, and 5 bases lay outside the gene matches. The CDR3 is CASSDPGQYGYTF. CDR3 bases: TGTGCCAGCAGTGACCCGGGACAGTATGGCTACACCTTC.

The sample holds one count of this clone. DNA for the CDR3: TGTGCCAGTAGTATGTGGGGACAGGGGCCCCCAGGGCCCCAGCATTTT. Its translation is CASSMWGQGPPGPQHF. The chain couples TRBV19 to TRBJ1-5, with 10 bases identical to TRBD1. Losses at the gene ends were 3 bases for V and 9 bases for J; bases not matched to a gene: 11. Germline CDR1 reads LNHDA; CDR2 reads SQIVND (reference sequence). This CDR3 comprises 16 residues.

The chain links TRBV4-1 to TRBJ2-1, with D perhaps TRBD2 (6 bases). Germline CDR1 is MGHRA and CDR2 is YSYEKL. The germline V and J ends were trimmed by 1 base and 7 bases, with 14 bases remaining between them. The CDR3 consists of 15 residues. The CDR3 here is CASSQVLLARNEQFF. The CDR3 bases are TGCGCCAGCAGCCAAGTCTTGCTAGCGAGGAATGAGCAGTTCTTC.

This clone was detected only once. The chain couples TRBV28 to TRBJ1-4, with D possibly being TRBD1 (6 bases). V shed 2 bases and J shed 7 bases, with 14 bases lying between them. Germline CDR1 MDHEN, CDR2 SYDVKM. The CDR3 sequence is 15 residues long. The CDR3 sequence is CASSLLQGTGEKLFF. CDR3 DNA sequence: TGTGCCAGCAGTTTACTCCAGGGGACGGGTGAAAAACTGTTTTTT.

The CDR3 protein is CASSPSQGVSYNEQFF. CDR3 nucleotides: TGTGCCAGCAGCCCATCGCAGGGTGTCTCCTACAATGAGCAGTTCTTC. The J gene is TRBJ2-1, the V gene TRBV11-2; D may be TRBD1 (5 bases). The CDR3 covers 16 residues. CDR1 and CDR2 (germline): SGHAT, FQNNGV. V lost 5 bases and J lost 0, with 14 bases in between.

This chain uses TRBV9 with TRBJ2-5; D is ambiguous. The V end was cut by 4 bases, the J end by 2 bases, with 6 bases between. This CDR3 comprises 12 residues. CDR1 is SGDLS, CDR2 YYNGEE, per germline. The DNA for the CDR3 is TGTGCCAGCAGCCGCACTCAAGAGACCCAGTACTTC. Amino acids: CASSRTQETQYF.

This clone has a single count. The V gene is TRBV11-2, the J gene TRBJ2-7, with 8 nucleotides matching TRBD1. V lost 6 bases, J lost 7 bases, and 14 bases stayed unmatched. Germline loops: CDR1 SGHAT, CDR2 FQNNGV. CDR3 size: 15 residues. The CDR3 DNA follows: TGTGCCAGCAGTCCCAATGGACAGGGTGGCGCGGAGCAGTACTTC. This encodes CASSPNGQGGAEQYF. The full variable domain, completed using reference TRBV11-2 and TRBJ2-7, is EAGVAQSPRYKIIEKRQSVAFWCNPISGHATLYWYQQILGQGPKLLIQFQNNGVVDDSQLPKDRFSAERLKGVDSTLKIQPAKLEDSAVYLCASSPNGQGGAEQYFGPGTRLTVT.

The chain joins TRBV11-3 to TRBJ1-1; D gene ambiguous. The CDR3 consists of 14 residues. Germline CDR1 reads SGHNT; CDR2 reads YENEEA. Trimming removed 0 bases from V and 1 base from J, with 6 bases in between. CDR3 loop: CASSLDGENTEAFF. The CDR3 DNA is TGTGCCAGCAGCTTAGACGGGGAGAACACTGAAGCTTTCTTT.

This CDR3 reads CASSLLAGGPRETQYF. The CDR3 coding sequence is TGTGCCAGCAGCTTGCTAGCGGGAGGGCCGAGGGAGACCCAGTACTTC. The chain recombines TRBV7-9 with TRBJ2-5, with 12 bases matching TRBD2. Trimming took 3 bases from V and 5 from J; bases not matched to a gene: 7. Per the germline V gene, CDR1 is SEHNR and CDR2 is FQNEAQ (reference sequence). This CDR3 is built from 16 residues.

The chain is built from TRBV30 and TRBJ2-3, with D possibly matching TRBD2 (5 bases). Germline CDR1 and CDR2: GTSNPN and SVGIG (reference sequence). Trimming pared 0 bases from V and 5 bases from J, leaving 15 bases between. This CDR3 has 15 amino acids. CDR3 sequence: CAWSVRLWSGDTQYF. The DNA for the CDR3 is TGTGCCTGGAGTGTACGTCTTTGGAGCGGAGATACGCAGTATTTT.

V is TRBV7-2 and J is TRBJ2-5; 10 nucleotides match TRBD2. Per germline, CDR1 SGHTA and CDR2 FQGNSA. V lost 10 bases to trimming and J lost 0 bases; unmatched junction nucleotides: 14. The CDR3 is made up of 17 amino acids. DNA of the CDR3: TGTGCCACCGTTAGCGGGAGGACTCAAACGTACCAAGAGACCCAGTACTTC. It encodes CATVSGRTQTYQETQYF.

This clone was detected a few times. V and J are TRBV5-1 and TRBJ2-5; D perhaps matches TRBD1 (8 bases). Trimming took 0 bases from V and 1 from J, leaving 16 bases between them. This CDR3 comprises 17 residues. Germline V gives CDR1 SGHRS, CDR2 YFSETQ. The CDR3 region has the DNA TGCGCCAGCAGCTTGGCCGCAGGGGGCGGGAGCCAAGAGACCCAGTACTTC. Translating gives CASSLAAGGGSQETQYF.

CDR3 region: CASRSGVNQPQHF. CDR3 DNA sequence: TGTGCCAGCAGGTCCGGGGTCAATCAGCCCCAGCATTTT. The gene calls are TRBV2 and TRBJ1-5; D gene uncertain. V was cut by 6 bases and J by 3 bases, with 9 bases left in between. The germline V gene has CDR1 SNHLY and CDR2 FYNNEI. There are 13 residues in the CDR3.

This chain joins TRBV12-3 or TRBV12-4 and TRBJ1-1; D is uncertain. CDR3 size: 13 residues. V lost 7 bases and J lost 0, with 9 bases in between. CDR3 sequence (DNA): TGTGCCAGCAAATTCGGAGTGAACACTGAAGCTTTCTTT. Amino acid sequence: CASKFGVNTEAFF.